The 29 T cell receptor beta chains below all came from one sample that was sequenced in a study of CD8 T cells in ankylosing spondylitis. One entry per CDR3 protein results from TCRdb running MiXCR on the 5' RACE reads. The table has tens of thousands of distinct CDR3 sequences, less than 4% seen once; the top ten hold about 3%. Sequencing input: blood, either unsorted or a sorted T cell fraction (not recorded which). The source of these receptors is a male donor with ankylosing spondylitis or in good health (not recorded which).

This clonotype was found many times. The chain uses TRBV9 and TRBJ2-1; the D gene is possibly TRBD1 (5 bases). The CDR3 has 15 amino acids. Germline CDR1 SGDLS, CDR2 YYNGEE. V was shortened by 0 bases and J by 8 bases, with 15 bases between the two germline ends. CDR3 amino acids: CASSVAARVDHEQFF. CDR3 in DNA: TGTGCCAGCAGCGTAGCTGCCAGGGTGGATCATGAGCAGTTCTTC.

This clonotype was observed at least ten times. The chain employs TRBV9 and TRBJ1-4, with 8 bases that match TRBD1. The CDR3 sequence is 14 residues long. In germline, CDR1 is SGDLS, CDR2 YYNGEE. The V segment lost 0 bases and the J segment 8 bases; nucleotides outside the gene matches: 3. CDR3 DNA sequence: TGTGCCAGCAGCGTAGGGACAGGGAAAGAAAAACTGTTTTTT. Translation: CASSVGTGKEKLFF.

This clonotype came up many times. The chain joins TRBV9 to TRBJ2-5, with 14 nucleotides matching TRBD2. CDR1 and CDR2 (germline): SGDLS, YYNGEE. The CDR3 spans 17 residues. Germline trimming cut 3 bases from V and 4 bases from J; bases unmatched to any gene: 8. The CDR3 bases are TGTGCCAGCAGCGCGACTAGCGGGAGGGCCGTTGTAGAGACCCAGTACTTC. This encodes CASSATSGRAVVETQYF.

This clonotype was found many times. V and J are TRBV9 and TRBJ1-1; perhaps TRBD1 as D (5 bases). Germline V gene sequence: CDR1 SGDLS, CDR2 YYNGEE. CDR3 length: 16 amino acids. V gave up 0 bases and J gave up 1 base, with 13 bases separating them. The CDR3, as DNA: TGTGCCAGCAGCGTAGGGACACAACTATGGAACACTGAAGCTTTCTTT. Encoded protein: CASSVGTQLWNTEAFF.

This clonotype came up many times. The chain uses TRBV9 and TRBJ2-2, with D perhaps matching TRBD2 (6 bases). The germline V and J ends were trimmed by 5 bases and 4 bases, with 9 bases remaining between them. This CDR3 is 13 amino acids long. CDR1 SGDLS and CDR2 YYNGEE come from the germline V gene. The CDR3: CASRAGSTGELFF. The CDR3 DNA follows: TGTGCCAGCAGGGCGGGGAGCACCGGGGAGCTGTTTTTT.

This clonotype was seen many times. The gene calls are TRBV9 and TRBJ1-5; the D gene is possibly TRBD1 (5 bases). The CDR3 is 14 residues long. Between the trimmed V and J ends, which lost 0 bases and 6 bases, there was a span of 10 bases. Germline V gives CDR1 SGDLS, CDR2 YYNGEE. The CDR3 DNA is TGTGCCAGCAGCGTAGAGGCTGGGGGTCAGCCCCAGCATTTT. Its translation is CASSVEAGGQPQHF.

Many counts were recorded for this clonotype. The chain uses TRBV9 and TRBJ1-2; 7 bases line up with TRBD1. Germline CDR1 SGDLS, CDR2 YYNGEE. The trim removed 3 bases at V and 3 bases at J, leaving 5 bases unmatched. The CDR3 loop spans 14 amino acids. CDR3 sequence (DNA): TGTGCCAGCAGCGGAGATACAGGGGACTATGGCTACACCTTC. This translates into CASSGDTGDYGYTF. Drawing the rest from reference TRBV9 and TRBJ1-2, the complete variable domain is DSGVTQTPKHLITATGQRVTLRCSPRSGDLSVYWYQQSLDQGLQFLIQYYNGEERAKGNILERFSAQQFPDLHSELNLSSLELGDSALYFCASSGDTGDYGYTFGSGTRLTVV.

This clonotype has ten or more counts. V gene TRBV9 combines with J gene TRBJ2-3; D not resolved. The CDR3 has 15 amino acids. The V and J ends lost 0 bases and 2 bases respectively, with 10 bases between them. The germline V gene has CDR1 SGDLS and CDR2 YYNGEE. The CDR3 nucleotides read TGTGCCAGCAGCGTAGCCTCGACAATCACAGATACGCAGTATTTT. Protein product: CASSVASTITDTQYF.

This clonotype was seen many times. This chain uses TRBV9 with TRBJ1-2; no reliable D call. This CDR3 region has 14 residues. V shed 4 bases and J shed 0 bases, with 10 bases lying between them. Germline loops: CDR1 SGDLS, CDR2 YYNGEE. CDR3 DNA sequence: TGTGCCAGCAGCCCTAGCGGAGCTAACTATGGCTACACCTTC. It encodes CASSPSGANYGYTF.

This clonotype was seen ten or more times. The chain employs TRBV9 and TRBJ2-3, with D possibly being TRBD2 (5 bases). This CDR3 is built from 15 residues. V lost 1 base and J 7 bases, leaving 16 bases between the germline ends. Looked up from germline, CDR1 is SGDLS and CDR2 is YYNGEE. This chain's CDR3 is CASSVQDSRDYTQYF. The CDR3 DNA reads TGTGCCAGCAGCGTACAGGACTCACGAGATTATACGCAGTATTTT. The full variable domain, with the rest looked up from reference TRBV9 and TRBJ2-3, is DSGVTQTPKHLITATGQRVTLRCSPRSGDLSVYWYQQSLDQGLQFLIQYYNGEERAKGNILERFSAQQFPDLHSELNLSSLELGDSALYFCASSVQDSRDYTQYFGPGTRLTVL.

This clonotype was observed many times. V is TRBV9 and J is TRBJ2-2; 8 bases are shared with TRBD2. The CDR3 runs to 16 residues. Per the germline V gene, CDR1 is SGDLS and CDR2 is YYNGEE. V was clipped by 4 bases and J by 5 bases; unmatched bases: 10. The CDR3 here is CASSPGLAGGTGELFF. In DNA form, the CDR3 reads TGTGCCAGCAGCCCTGGGCTAGCGGGCGGAACCGGGGAGCTGTTTTTT.

In this sample, this clonotype turned up many times. The chain joins TRBV9 to TRBJ2-2; the D gene could be TRBD1 or TRBD2 (5 bases each). The CDR3 has 17 residues. V was shortened by 2 bases and J by 0 bases, with 14 bases between the two germline ends. Germline assignment: CDR1 SGDLS and CDR2 YYNGEE. The CDR3 protein is CASSVISGTTNTGELFF. CDR3 coding DNA: TGTGCCAGCAGCGTGATTTCCGGGACGACGAACACCGGGGAGCTGTTTTTT. The variable domain in full, with the rest retrieved from reference TRBV9 and TRBJ2-2, is DSGVTQTPKHLITATGQRVTLRCSPRSGDLSVYWYQQSLDQGLQFLIQYYNGEERAKGNILERFSAQQFPDLHSELNLSSLELGDSALYFCASSVISGTTNTGELFFGEGSRLTVL.

This clonotype appeared many times. The J gene is TRBJ1-6, the V gene TRBV9; TRBD1 aligns across 7 bases. V lost 3 bases and J lost 5; bases outside the gene matches: 2. The germline gives CDR1 SGDLS, CDR2 YYNGEE. The CDR3 consists of 14 residues. Here the CDR3 DNA reads TGTGCCAGCAGCGCCACAGGGGATAATTCACCCCTCCACTTT. Translating gives CASSATGDNSPLHF.

This clonotype was recorded at least ten times. The rearrangement joins TRBV9 to TRBJ2-1, with D perhaps TRBD1 (5 bases). The CDR3 runs 13 residues. Germline V gene data show CDR1 as SGDLS and CDR2 as YYNGEE. Trimming stripped 2 bases from V and 8 bases from J, with 11 bases between. CDR3 nucleotide sequence: TGTGCCAGCAGCGTGGACATCTTCTATGAGCAGTTCTTC. This gives the protein CASSVDIFYEQFF.

The sample holds many counts of this clonotype. This sequence joins TRBV23-1 and TRBJ2-3, with 7 bases aligning to TRBD2. TRBV23-1 is classed as an ORF, of uncertain function. Losses at the gene ends were 0 bases for V and 0 bases for J; bases not matched to a gene: 6. This CDR3 is built from 17 residues. For the CDR3, the DNA is TGCGCCAGCAGTCAATCGGCCCCTAGCGGAAGCACAGATACGCAGTATTTT. Translation gives CASSQSAPSGSTDTQYF.

This clonotype was picked up many times. This rearrangement joins TRBV9 to TRBJ2-1, with 8 bases matching TRBD2. Trimming cost V 4 bases and J 0 bases; bases outside gene matches: 18. The germline gives CDR1 SGDLS, CDR2 YYNGEE. This CDR3 region has 20 residues. Written as DNA, the CDR3 is TGTGCCAGCAGCCCCCGGGGGGGCTTAATAGCTCAGAGCTCCTACAATGAGCAGTTCTTC. This translates into CASSPRGGLIAQSSYNEQFF.

This rearrangement joins TRBV7-4 to TRBJ2-1; tentatively, D is TRBD2 (5 bases). CDR1 is SGHVT, CDR2 SQSDAQ, per germline. V lost 8 bases, J lost 3 bases, and 17 bases lay in between. The CDR3 is made up of 15 amino acids. In DNA form, the CDR3 reads TGTGCCAGCTGCGGGCAGGTTCTGAACTACAATGAGCAGTTCTTC. Encoded protein: CASCGQVLNYNEQFF.

This clonotype appeared many times. The J gene is TRBJ1-2, the V gene TRBV9, with D uncertain. V shed 4 bases and J shed 8 bases, with 15 bases lying between them. Germline V gene data show CDR1 as SGDLS and CDR2 as YYNGEE. The CDR3 runs 13 residues. The CDR3 nucleotides are TGTGCCAGCAGCCCAGGCGGGTCGGGCGGCTACACCTTC. Protein product: CASSPGGSGGYTF.

This clonotype was observed many times. V and J are TRBV9 and TRBJ2-1, with 7 bases identical to TRBD2. This CDR3 spans 16 amino acids. The V gene end was trimmed by 0 bases and the J gene end by 5 bases; junction bases not matched to a gene: 8. The germline V gene encodes CDR1 SGDLS and CDR2 YYNGEE. DNA for the CDR3: TGTGCCAGCAGCGTAGGGGTCGGGGGGATTGACAATGAGCAGTTCTTC. The encoded protein is CASSVGVGGIDNEQFF.

The chain combines TRBV9 with TRBJ2-1; 16 nucleotides align to TRBD2. Germline loops: CDR1 SGDLS, CDR2 YYNGEE. V shed 3 bases and J 1 base; nucleotides not matched to a gene: 7. There are 19 residues in the CDR3. CDR3 sequence (DNA): TGTGCCAGCAGCGCAGAGGGACTAGCGGGGGGGCTGTCCTACAATGAGCAGTTCTTC. This encodes CASSAEGLAGGLSYNEQFF.

In its sample, this clonotype is medium-sized (0.01 to 0.1%). This sequence joins TRBV9 and TRBJ2-1; TRBD2 agrees at 7 bases. The trim removed 0 bases at V and 4 bases at J, leaving 7 bases unmatched. Germline CDR1 and CDR2: SGDLS and YYNGEE. This CDR3 contains 16 residues. DNA of the CDR3: TGTGCCAGCAGCGTAGGGGAGGGCGGGTATTACAATGAGCAGTTCTTC. Translated: CASSVGEGGYYNEQFF. Filled out from reference TRBV9 and TRBJ2-1, the complete variable domain reads DSGVTQTPKHLITATGQRVTLRCSPRSGDLSVYWYQQSLDQGLQFLIQYYNGEERAKGNILERFSAQQFPDLHSELNLSSLELGDSALYFCASSVGEGGYYNEQFFGPGTRLTVL.

This clonotype has at least ten counts. The gene calls are TRBV9 and TRBJ2-3; no clear D. V lost 4 bases and J lost 6, with 18 bases in between. The CDR3 extends over 15 amino acids. Germline V gives CDR1 SGDLS, CDR2 YYNGEE. The chain's CDR3 is CASSRPDGRSDTQYF. CDR3 bases: TGTGCCAGCAGCCGCCCCGACGGGCGTTCGGATACGCAGTATTTT.

This clonotype was counted many times. The rearrangement joins TRBV9 to TRBJ1-2; D may be TRBD1 (5 bases). V lost 4 bases to trimming and J lost 3 bases, with 10 bases between them. This CDR3 is 13 amino acids long. Germline lookup yields CDR1 SGDLS and CDR2 YYNGEE. The chain's CDR3 is CASSKGTDYGYTF. The CDR3 coding sequence is TGTGCCAGCAGCAAAGGGACGGACTATGGCTACACCTTC.

This clonotype was picked up many times. V usage is TRBV9 and J usage is TRBJ2-5, with unresolved D. With 0 bases removed from V and 5 bases from J, the gap between germline ends came to 14 bases. This CDR3 region has 15 residues. In germline, CDR1 is SGDLS, CDR2 YYNGEE. CDR3 residues: CASSVGVSIGETQYF. CDR3 sequence (DNA): TGTGCCAGCAGCGTAGGGGTTAGCATCGGGGAGACCCAGTACTTC.

This clonotype was counted at least ten times. The V call is TRBV9, the J call TRBJ2-3; TRBD1 might be the D (5 bases). The CDR3 runs to 15 residues. V lost 0 bases and J 3 bases, leaving 11 bases between the germline ends. Germline loops: CDR1 SGDLS, CDR2 YYNGEE. CDR3 in DNA: TGTGCCAGCAGCGTAGAGTCAGGGTTTACAGATACGCAGTATTTT. It codes for CASSVESGFTDTQYF. Full variable domain (outside the CDR3, taken from reference TRBV9 and TRBJ2-3): DSGVTQTPKHLITATGQRVTLRCSPRSGDLSVYWYQQSLDQGLQFLIQYYNGEERAKGNILERFSAQQFPDLHSELNLSSLELGDSALYFCASSVESGFTDTQYFGPGTRLTVL.

This clonotype has at least ten counts. The chain is built from TRBV9 and TRBJ2-3, with D tentatively TRBD1 or TRBD2 (6 bases each). The CDR3 runs to 16 residues. The V end lost 1 base, the J end lost 3 bases, and 15 bases lay between the germline ends. The V gene's germline CDR1 is SGDLS and CDR2 YYNGEE. CDR3 loop: CASSVSPGGGTDTQYF. CDR3 DNA sequence: TGTGCCAGCAGCGTAAGTCCCGGGGGCGGGACAGATACGCAGTATTTT. Filled out from reference TRBV9 and TRBJ2-3, the complete variable domain reads DSGVTQTPKHLITATGQRVTLRCSPRSGDLSVYWYQQSLDQGLQFLIQYYNGEERAKGNILERFSAQQFPDLHSELNLSSLELGDSALYFCASSVSPGGGTDTQYFGPGTRLTVL.

Concerning this clonotype itself: Mismatch with germline at one junction end may stem from a read error. This chain connects TRBV9 to TRBJ2-1; 8 bases map to TRBD2. The CDR3 consists of 16 residues. Germline V CDR1 and CDR2: SGDLS, YYNGEE. In DNA, the CDR3 is TGTGCCAGCAGCGTAGTCCAGCGGGGGAGATACAATGACCAGTTCTTC. Translating gives CASSVVQRGRYNDQFF.

This clonotype showed up many times. The chain carries TRBV9 and TRBJ2-5, with TRBD1 identical over 11 bases. CDR1 SGDLS and CDR2 YYNGEE come from the germline V gene. The CDR3 consists of 15 residues. V shed 2 bases, J shed 1 base, and the junction held 1 base outside the gene matches. The CDR3 region has the DNA TGTGCCAGCAGCGTCGGGACAGGGGGCCAAGAGACCCAGTACTTC. It encodes CASSVGTGGQETQYF.

In its sample, this clonotype was seen many times. This chain links TRBV9 with TRBJ1-3; the match to TRBD1 covers 9 bases. V trimming: 4 bases; J trimming: 10 bases; junction bases outside the gene matches: 12. From germline, CDR1 is SGDLS and CDR2 YYNGEE. There are 15 residues in the CDR3. The CDR3 reads CASSPIQGALETIYF. The CDR3 region has the DNA TGTGCCAGCAGCCCTATACAGGGGGCCCTGGAGACCATATATTTT.